This T cell receptor beta chain came from a study of T cell responses to AZD1222 COVID-19 vaccine. From germline, CDR1 is MGHDK and CDR2 SYGVNS. V lost 3 bases and J lost 8, with 16 bases in between. The CDR3 has 15 amino acids. Some clones are missing from TCRdb's copy, which holds only in-frame ones; the method was immunoSEQ multiplex PCR. The sample carries some 120,000 clones, 93% recorded once. Remarks on this clone: The antigen is unknown.

Points from the study as a whole: White British people made up most donors, females outnumbered males, and clonal diversity was possibly underestimated. Reports indicate that nearly half of spike-specific TCRs are directed at unmutated variant regions.

The chain employs TRBV25-1 and TRBJ1-4; TRBD1 might be the D (6 bases). This TCR derives from an adult in good health. Here the sequenced sample was peripheral blood, taken on day 0 of AZD1222 vaccination. The CDR3 region has the DNA TGTGCCAGCAGTGATGGGGGGCAGAGGCGGGAAAAACTGTTTTTT. This gives the protein CASSDGGQRREKLFF.